This T cell receptor beta chain was recovered during a study of T cell repertoires in cytomegalovirus infection. Overall study: A matching HLA type, together with CMV infection, was signaled by public TCR beta signatures. General study results and limits: People with CMV and the relevant HLA were identified by cumulative public TCR beta family frequency. The ex vivo response showed dominance by HLA-C-restricted CMV-specific TCR beta clonotypes.

This clonotype was seen only a few times. What it binds is unknown. MiXCR was run by TCRdb on the reads, yielding one entry per CDR3 protein. The table lists roughly 120,000 distinct CDR3 sequences, about a tenth of them singletons. This CDR3 is built from 15 residues. V dropped 5 bases and J dropped 2 bases, with 13 bases sitting between them. CDR1 SGHTA and CDR2 FQGTGA come from the germline V gene. The chain is built from TRBV7-3 and TRBJ2-1; D not certain. This receptor was taken from a human donor in good health (CMV status not recorded). Some clones in this sample may be carry-over from other donors' samples. Source material: PBMCs, sequenced either directly or after in vitro stimulation (not recorded which). DNA of the CDR3: TGTGCCAGCAGCCCCCGAGGCGCGACCTACAATGAGCAGTTCTTC. Its protein is CASSPRGATYNEQFF.